This T cell receptor beta chain came from a study of T cell repertoires and HLA-DP antigens. Overall study context: Donors were two male and one female, aged 18-to-29 to 60-to-69. Pre-culture CD4+ samples used around 1.3 ug DNA versus about 220 ng for CD137+CD4+ sorts. Regarding the study as a whole: A non-physiological HeLa system presented antigen to total CD4+ responders.

A few counts support this clone. Its target is unknown. Libraries were prepared by immunoSEQ multiplex PCR; TCRdb keeps only in-frame clonotypes and omits some of them. The profile covers about 73,000 clones, with about 80% appearing a single time and around 1.4% taken by the ten largest. Germline assignment: CDR1 LGHNA and CDR2 YSLEER. The CDR3 is 17 amino acids. The ends were cut back, 0 bases at V and 7 bases at J, with 20 bases in the middle. This chain uses TRBV4-3 with TRBJ2-3, with D perhaps TRBD2 (6 bases). The sequence derives from a man between 60 and 75 years old in good health and CMV-seronegative. Input material: CD4+ T cells from PBMCs. The CDR3 loop is CASSQDTFGTVGYTQYF. CDR3 DNA: TGCGCCAGCAGCCAAGATACTTTCGGGACTGTGGGGTATACGCAGTATTTT.